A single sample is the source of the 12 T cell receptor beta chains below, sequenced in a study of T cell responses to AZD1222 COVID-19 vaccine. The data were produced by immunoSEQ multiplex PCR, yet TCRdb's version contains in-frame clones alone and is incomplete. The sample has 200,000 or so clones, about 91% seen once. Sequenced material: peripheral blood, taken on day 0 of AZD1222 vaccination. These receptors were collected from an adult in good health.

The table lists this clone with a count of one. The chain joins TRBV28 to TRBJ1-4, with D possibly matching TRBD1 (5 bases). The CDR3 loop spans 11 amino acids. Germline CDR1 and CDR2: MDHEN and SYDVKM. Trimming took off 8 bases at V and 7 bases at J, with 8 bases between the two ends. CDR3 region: CASQGIEKLFF. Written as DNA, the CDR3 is TGTGCCAGCCAGGGAATTGAAAAACTGTTTTTT.

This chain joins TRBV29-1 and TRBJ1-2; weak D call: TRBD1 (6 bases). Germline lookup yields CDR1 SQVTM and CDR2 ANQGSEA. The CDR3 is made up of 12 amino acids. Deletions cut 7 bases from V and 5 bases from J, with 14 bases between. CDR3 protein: CSASRGGYGYTF. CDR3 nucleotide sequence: TGCAGCGCCTCGAGGGGGGGGTATGGCTACACCTTC. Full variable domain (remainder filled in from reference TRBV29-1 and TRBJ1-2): SAVISQKPSRDICQRGTSLTIQCQVDSQVTMMFWYRQQPGQSLTLIATANQGSEATYESGFVIDKFPISRPNLTFSTLTVSNMSPEDSSIYLCSASRGGYGYTFGSGTRLTVV.

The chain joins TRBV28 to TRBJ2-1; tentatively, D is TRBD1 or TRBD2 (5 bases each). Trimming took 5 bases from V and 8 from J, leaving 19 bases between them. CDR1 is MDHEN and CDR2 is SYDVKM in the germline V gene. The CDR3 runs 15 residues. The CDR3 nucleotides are TGTGCCAGCAGTCCCTCCATCGGGACGACGGATGAGCAGTTCTTC. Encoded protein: CASSPSIGTTDEQFF.

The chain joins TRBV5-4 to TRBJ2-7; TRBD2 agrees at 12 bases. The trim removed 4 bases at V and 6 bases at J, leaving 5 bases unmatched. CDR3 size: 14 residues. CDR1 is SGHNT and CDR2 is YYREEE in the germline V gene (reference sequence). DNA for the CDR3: TGTGCCAGCAGCACCCAGGGACTAGCGGGCGAGCAGTACTTC. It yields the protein CASSTQGLAGEQYF.

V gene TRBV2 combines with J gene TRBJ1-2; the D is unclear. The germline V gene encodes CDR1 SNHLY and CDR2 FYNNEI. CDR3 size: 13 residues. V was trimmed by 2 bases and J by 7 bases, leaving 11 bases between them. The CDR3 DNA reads TGTGCCAGCAGTGAATTGGAGAGGTTTGGCTACACCTTC. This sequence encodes CASSELERFGYTF.

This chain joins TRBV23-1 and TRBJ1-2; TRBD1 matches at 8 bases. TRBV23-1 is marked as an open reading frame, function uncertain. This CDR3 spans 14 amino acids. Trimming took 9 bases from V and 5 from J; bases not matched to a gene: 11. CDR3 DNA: TGCGCCAGTCCCGCCCAGGGGGCAGGATATGGCTACACCTTC. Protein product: CASPAQGAGYGYTF.

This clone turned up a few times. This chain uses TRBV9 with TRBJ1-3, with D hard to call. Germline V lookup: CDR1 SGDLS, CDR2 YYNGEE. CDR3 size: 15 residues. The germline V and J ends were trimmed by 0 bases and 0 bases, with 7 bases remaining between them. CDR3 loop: CASSVEDGSGNTIYF. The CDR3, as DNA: TGTGCCAGCAGCGTAGAGGACGGCTCTGGAAACACCATATATTTT.

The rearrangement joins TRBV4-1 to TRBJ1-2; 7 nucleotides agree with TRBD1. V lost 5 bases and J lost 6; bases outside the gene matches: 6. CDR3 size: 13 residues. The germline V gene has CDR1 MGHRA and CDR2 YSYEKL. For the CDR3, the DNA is TGCGCCAGCAGCTCAAGACAGGGCAATGGCTACACCTTC. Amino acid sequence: CASSSRQGNGYTF.

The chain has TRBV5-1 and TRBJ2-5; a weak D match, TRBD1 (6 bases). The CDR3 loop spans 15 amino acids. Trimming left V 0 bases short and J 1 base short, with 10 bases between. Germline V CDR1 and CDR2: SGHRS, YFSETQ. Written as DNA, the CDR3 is TGCGCCAGCAGCTTGGATGGGACAACCCAAGAGACCCAGTACTTC. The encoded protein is CASSLDGTTQETQYF.

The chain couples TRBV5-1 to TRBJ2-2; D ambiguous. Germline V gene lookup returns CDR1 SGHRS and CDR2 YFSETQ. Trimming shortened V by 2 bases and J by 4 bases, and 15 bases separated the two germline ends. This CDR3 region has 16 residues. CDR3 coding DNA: TGCGCCAGCAGCTTTAGGTCAGAATCCTTCACCGGGGAGCTGTTTTTT. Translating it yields CASSFRSESFTGELFF.

In nucleotides, the CDR3 is TGTGCCAGCAGCTTACGACTTAGGCGACAGCCCCAGCATTTT. Translating it yields CASSLRLRRQPQHF. The rearrangement uses TRBV5-6 and TRBJ1-5; D unclear. V was trimmed by 2 bases and J by 7 bases, leaving 13 bases between them. CDR3 size: 14 residues. CDR1 and CDR2 from the germline V gene are SGHDT and YYEEEE.

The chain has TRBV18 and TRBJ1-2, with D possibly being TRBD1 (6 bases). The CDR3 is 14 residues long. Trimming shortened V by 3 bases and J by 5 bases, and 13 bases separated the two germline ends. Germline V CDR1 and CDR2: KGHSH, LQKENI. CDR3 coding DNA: TGTGCCAGCTCACCTAACAGGGTTGAATATGGCTACACCTTC. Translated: CASSPNRVEYGYTF. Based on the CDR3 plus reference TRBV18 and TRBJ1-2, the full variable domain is NAGVMQNPRHLVRRRGQEARLRCSPMKGHSHVYWYRQLPEEGLKFMVYLQKENIIDESGMPKERFSAEFPKEGPSILRIQQVVRGDSAAYFCASSPNRVEYGYTFGSGTRLTVV.